Below are 18 T cell receptor beta chains sequenced from a single sample in a study of beta chain features in type 1 diabetes. Study-level findings and limits: TCRB CDR3s were moderately but significantly shorter in Type 1 diabetes patients in all four CD4+ subsets.

Expressed TCRB transcripts were sequenced because the isolated RNA had all been reverse transcribed beforehand. The protocol was immunoSEQ multiplex PCR, while the TCRdb copy is restricted to in-frame clones and leaves out a portion. Of hundreds of thousands of clones detected, 11% to 15% appear once; the ten largest clones hold around 0.04%. Which antigens these TCRs recognize remains unknown. Sequencing used naive CD4+ T cells from blood. The receptors were sampled from a young man with type 1 diabetes.

This sequence joins TRBV2 and TRBJ2-3; D is ambiguous. The germline CDR1 and CDR2 sequences are SNHLY and FYNNEI. The CDR3 consists of 14 residues. V shed 8 bases and J shed 1 base, with 13 bases lying between them. CDR3 sequence (DNA): TGTGCCAGCCAAGGACCCCTCGGCACAGATACGCAGTATTTT. This sequence encodes CASQGPLGTDTQYF.

This clone was seen a handful of times. The chain couples TRBV2 to TRBJ2-3; D is possibly TRBD2 (5 bases). CDR1 SNHLY and CDR2 FYNNEI come from the germline V gene. V was clipped by 6 bases and J by 2 bases, with 12 bases between them. CDR3 size: 14 residues. DNA for the CDR3: TGTGCCAGCAGCGGACTCCTTCCCACAGATACGCAGTATTTT. This codes for CASSGLLPTDTQYF.

V usage is TRBV6-6 and J usage is TRBJ2-7; the match to TRBD1 covers 10 bases. V was clipped by 6 bases and J by 7 bases; unmatched bases: 12. CDR1 MNHNY and CDR2 SVGAGI come from the germline V gene (reference sequence). There are 15 residues in the CDR3. The CDR3 DNA follows: TGTGCCAGCAGGAGCTGGGACAGGGGTTTGGGGGAGCAGTACTTC. Translating it yields CASRSWDRGLGEQYF.

This clone turned up a few times. This chain uses TRBV6-5 with TRBJ2-7; the D gene is possibly TRBD2 (6 bases). Trimming removed 9 bases from V and 0 bases from J, with 12 bases in between. CDR1 MNHEY and CDR2 SVGAGI come from the germline V gene. The CDR3 is 13 residues long. The CDR3 sequence: CASHLSGSYEQYF. CDR3 nucleotides: TGTGCCAGTCACCTTAGCGGCTCCTACGAGCAGTACTTC.

This clone came up a few times. This chain joins TRBV29-1 and TRBJ1-5; 8 nucleotides agree with TRBD1. The germline V gene has CDR1 SQVTM and CDR2 ANQGSEA. The CDR3 covers 15 residues. The CDR3 sequence is CIIIWDRRPHQPQHF. In DNA, the CDR3 is TGCATCATAATCTGGGACAGGCGGCCCCATCAGCCCCAGCATTTT.

This clone was picked up a small number of times. V and J are TRBV5-4 and TRBJ1-2, with D perhaps TRBD1 (5 bases). Germline V gene data show CDR1 as SGHNT and CDR2 as YYREEE (reference sequence). The CDR3 consists of 14 residues. Trimming removed 4 bases at V and 4 bases at J, with 14 bases between. This CDR3 is CASSRGTDSYGYTF. CDR3 DNA sequence: TGTGCCAGCAGCCGAGGGACCGACTCCTATGGCTACACCTTC.

The chain recombines TRBV5-4 with TRBJ2-5; 7 bases align to TRBD1. The CDR3 runs to 15 residues. The germline CDR1 and CDR2 sequences are SGHNT and YYREEE (reference sequence). V gave up 4 bases and J gave up 2 bases; unmatched junction bases: 8. The CDR3 sequence: CASSLGTAKQETQYF. In DNA, the CDR3 is TGTGCCAGCAGCCTCGGGACAGCTAAACAAGAGACCCAGTACTTC. Filled out from reference TRBV5-4 and TRBJ2-5, the complete variable domain reads ETGVTQSPTHLIKTRGQQVTLRCSSQSGHNTVSWYQQALGQGPQFIFQYYREEENGRGNFPPRFSGLQFPNYSSELNVNALELDDSALYLCASSLGTAKQETQYFGPGTRLLVL.

The chain employs TRBV29-1 and TRBJ2-1; 9 nucleotides align to TRBD1. Germline V gives CDR1 SQVTM, CDR2 ANQGSEA. This CDR3 is 15 amino acids long. Unmatched junction bases numbered 13, after V lost 6 bases and J lost 7 bases. The CDR3 region has the DNA TGCAGCGTCCTTGGACTTGGACAGGGGAAAAATGAGCAGTTCTTC. Translation gives CSVLGLGQGKNEQFF.

This clone has just a few counts. CDR3 protein: CASDSGSSYNEQFF. Written as DNA, the CDR3 is TGTGCCAGCGATAGCGGGAGCTCCTACAATGAGCAGTTCTTC. V is TRBV7-2 and J is TRBJ2-1; 9 nucleotides agree with TRBD2. Germline V gives CDR1 SGHTA, CDR2 FQGNSA. The CDR3 loop spans 14 amino acids. V was clipped by 8 bases and J by 0 bases; unmatched bases: 2.

The chain joins TRBV6-5 to TRBJ2-7, with TRBD2 identical over 7 bases. Looked up from germline, CDR1 is MNHEY and CDR2 is SVGAGI. V gave up 6 bases and J gave up 3 bases; unmatched junction bases: 8. This CDR3 spans 14 amino acids. CDR3 coding DNA: TGTGCCAGCAGCGAAAGCGGGGCATTCTACGAGCAGTACTTC. It encodes CASSESGAFYEQYF.

This clone was seen a few times. The genes are TRBV7-9 and TRBJ2-3; D is possibly TRBD1 or TRBD2 (6 bases each). Trimming shortened V by 8 bases and J by 4 bases, and 13 bases separated the two germline ends. CDR3 length: 13 amino acids. Germline V gene data show CDR1 as SEHNR and CDR2 as FQNEAQ (reference sequence). Here the CDR3 DNA reads TGTGCCAGCTTCTCGGGGGCGGCAGATACGCAGTATTTT. This gives the protein CASFSGAADTQYF.

V and J are TRBV30 and TRBJ1-1; 9 bases fit TRBD1. The CDR3 is made up of 13 amino acids. Germline V gives CDR1 GTSNPN, CDR2 SVGIG (reference sequence). With V trimmed by 8 bases and J by 3 bases, 7 bases remained unmatched. CDR3 bases: TGTGCCCGTCGACAGGGGGAAGACACTGAAGCTTTCTTT. Protein sequence: CARRQGEDTEAFF.

The sample holds a few counts of this clone. The chain recombines TRBV7-2 with TRBJ1-2; 8 bases are shared with TRBD1. In germline, CDR1 is SGHTA, CDR2 FQGNSA. Trimming removed 5 bases from V and 7 bases from J; junction bases left unmatched: 6. The CDR3 contains 13 residues. In DNA form, the CDR3 reads TGTGCCAGCAGCAGTCAGGGGGCGGGTGGCTACACCTTC. As protein: CASSSQGAGGYTF. Drawing the rest from reference TRBV7-2 and TRBJ1-2, the complete variable domain is GAGVSQSPSNKVTEKGKDVELRCDPISGHTALYWYRQSLGQGLEFLIYFQGNSAPDKSGLPSDRFSAERTGGSVSTLTIQRTQQEDSAVYLCASSSQGAGGYTFGSGTRLTVV.

V is TRBV9 and J is TRBJ2-6, with D hard to call. CDR3 length: 16 amino acids. The V gene lost 0 bases and the J gene lost 4 bases, with 11 bases spanning the gap. CDR1 is SGDLS, CDR2 YYNGEE, per germline. The CDR3 DNA sequence: TGTGCCAGCAGCGTAGGGTGGGCGGCGGGGGCCAACGTCCTGACTTTC. Its protein is CASSVGWAAGANVLTF.

The chain recombines TRBV28 with TRBJ1-2; D may be TRBD1 (5 bases). This CDR3 has 13 residues. V was shortened by 3 bases and J by 4 bases, with 9 bases between the two germline ends. CDR1 is MDHEN and CDR2 is SYDVKM in the germline V gene. The CDR3 nucleotides read TGTGCCAGCAGTTTGGACACCTCCTATGGCTACACCTTC. It translates to CASSLDTSYGYTF.

This rearrangement joins TRBV9 to TRBJ2-2; possible D gene TRBD2, 7 bases. With 0 bases removed from V and 1 base from J, the gap between germline ends came to 13 bases. The V gene's germline CDR1 is SGDLS and CDR2 YYNGEE. The CDR3 sequence is 17 residues long. CDR3 nucleotides: TGTGCCAGCAGCGTAGCTTACGGGGGGCAGAACACCGGGGAGCTGTTTTTT. Its protein is CASSVAYGGQNTGELFF.

The CDR3 DNA follows: TGTGCCAGCAGTTACTCGACAGCAAGCTCCTACGAGCAGTACTTC. Translation: CASSYSTASSYEQYF. The chain couples TRBV6-5 to TRBJ2-7; a possible D gene is TRBD1 (5 bases). The CDR3 consists of 15 residues. Deletions cut 0 bases from V and 0 bases from J, with 9 bases between. In germline, CDR1 is MNHEY, CDR2 SVGAGI.

In DNA, the CDR3 is TGTGCCAGCTCCAGGGATCAGGAAGACGAGCAGTACTTC. This codes for CASSRDQEDEQYF. The rearrangement uses TRBV7-9 and TRBJ2-7, with D possibly being TRBD1 (5 bases). Per germline, CDR1 SEHNR and CDR2 FQNEAQ (reference sequence). The CDR3 contains 13 residues. V dropped 8 bases and J dropped 5 bases, with 16 bases sitting between them.